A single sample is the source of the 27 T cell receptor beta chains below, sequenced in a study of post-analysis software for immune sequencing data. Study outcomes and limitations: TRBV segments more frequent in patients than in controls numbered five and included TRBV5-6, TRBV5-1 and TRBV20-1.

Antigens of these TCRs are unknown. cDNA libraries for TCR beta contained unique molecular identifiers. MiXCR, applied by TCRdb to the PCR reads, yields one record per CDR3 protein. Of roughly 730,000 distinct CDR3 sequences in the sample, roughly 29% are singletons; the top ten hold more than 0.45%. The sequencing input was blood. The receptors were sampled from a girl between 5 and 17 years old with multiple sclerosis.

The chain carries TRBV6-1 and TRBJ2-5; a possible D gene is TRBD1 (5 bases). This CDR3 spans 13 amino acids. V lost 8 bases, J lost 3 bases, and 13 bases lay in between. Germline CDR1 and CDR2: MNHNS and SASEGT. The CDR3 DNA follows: TGTGCCAGCGGACACGACAGCGAAGAGACCCAGTACTTC. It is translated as CASGHDSEETQYF.

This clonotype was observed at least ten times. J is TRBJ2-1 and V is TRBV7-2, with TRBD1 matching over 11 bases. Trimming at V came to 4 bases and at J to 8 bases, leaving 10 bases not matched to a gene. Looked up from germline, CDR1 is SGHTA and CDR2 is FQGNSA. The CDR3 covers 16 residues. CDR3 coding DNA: TGTGCCAGCAGCTCGACTCGGGACAGGGGGGGCCATGAGCAGTTCTTC. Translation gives CASSSTRDRGGHEQFF.

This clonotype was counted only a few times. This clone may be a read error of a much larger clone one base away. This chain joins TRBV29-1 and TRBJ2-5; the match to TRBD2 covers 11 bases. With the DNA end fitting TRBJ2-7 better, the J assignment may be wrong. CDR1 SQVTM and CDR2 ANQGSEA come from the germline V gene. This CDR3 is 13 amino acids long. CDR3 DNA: TGCAGCGTTAGGACTAGCGGGCGCTACGAGCAGTACTTC. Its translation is CSVRTSGRYEQYF.

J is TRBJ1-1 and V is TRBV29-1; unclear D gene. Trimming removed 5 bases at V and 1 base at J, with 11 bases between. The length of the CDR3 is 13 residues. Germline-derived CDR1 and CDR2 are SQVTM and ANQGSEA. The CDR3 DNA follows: TGCAGCGTTAGCGTAGGACCGAACACTGAAGCTTTCTTT. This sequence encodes CSVSVGPNTEAFF. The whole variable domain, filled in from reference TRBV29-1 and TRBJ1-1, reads SAVISQKPSRDICQRGTSLTIQCQVDSQVTMMFWYRQQPGQSLTLIATANQGSEATYESGFVIDKFPISRPNLTFSTLTVSNMSPEDSSIYLCSVSVGPNTEAFFGQGTRLTVV.

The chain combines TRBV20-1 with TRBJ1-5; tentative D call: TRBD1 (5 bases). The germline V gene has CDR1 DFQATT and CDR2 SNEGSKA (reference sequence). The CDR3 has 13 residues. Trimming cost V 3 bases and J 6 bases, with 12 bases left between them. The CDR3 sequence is CSASHMGRQPQHF. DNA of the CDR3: TGCAGTGCTAGTCACATGGGGCGTCAGCCCCAGCATTTT.

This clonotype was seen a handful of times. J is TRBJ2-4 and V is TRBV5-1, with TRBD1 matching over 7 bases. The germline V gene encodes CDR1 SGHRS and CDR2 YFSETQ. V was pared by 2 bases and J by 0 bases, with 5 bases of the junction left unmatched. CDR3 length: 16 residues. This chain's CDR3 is CASSFMGQIAKNIQYF. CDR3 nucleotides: TGCGCCAGCAGCTTCATGGGACAGATAGCCAAAAACATTCAGTACTTC. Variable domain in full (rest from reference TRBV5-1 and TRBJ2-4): KAGVTQTPRYLIKTRGQQVTLSCSPISGHRSVSWYQQTPGQGLQFLFEYFSETQRNKGNFPGRFSGRQFSNSRSEMNVSTLELGDSALYLCASSFMGQIAKNIQYFGAGTRLSVL.

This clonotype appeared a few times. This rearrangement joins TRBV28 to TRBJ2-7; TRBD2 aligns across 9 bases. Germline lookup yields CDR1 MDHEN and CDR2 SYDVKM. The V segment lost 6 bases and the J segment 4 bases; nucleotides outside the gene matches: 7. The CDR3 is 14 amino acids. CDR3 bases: TGTGCCAGCAGCCCCCGACTAGCGGCTTACGAGCAGTACTTC. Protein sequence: CASSPRLAAYEQYF.

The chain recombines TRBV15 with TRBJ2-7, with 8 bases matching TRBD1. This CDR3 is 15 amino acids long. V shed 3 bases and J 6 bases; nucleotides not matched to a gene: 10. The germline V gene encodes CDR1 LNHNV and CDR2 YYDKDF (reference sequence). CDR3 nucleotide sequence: TGTGCCACCAGCAGGGAGGGGACAGGTTCGATCGAGCAGTACTTC. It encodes CATSREGTGSIEQYF.

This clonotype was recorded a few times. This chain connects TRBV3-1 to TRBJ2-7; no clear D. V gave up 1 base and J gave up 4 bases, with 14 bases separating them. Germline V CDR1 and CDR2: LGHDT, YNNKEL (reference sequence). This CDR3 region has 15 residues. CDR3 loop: CASSQVGGDLYEQYF. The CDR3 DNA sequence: TGTGCCAGCAGCCAAGTCGGCGGAGATCTGTACGAGCAGTACTTC.

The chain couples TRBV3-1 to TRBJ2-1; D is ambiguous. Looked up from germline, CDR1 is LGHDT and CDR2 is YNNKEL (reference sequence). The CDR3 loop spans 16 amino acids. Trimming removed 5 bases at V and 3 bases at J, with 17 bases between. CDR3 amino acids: CASSTQSSPIYNEQFF. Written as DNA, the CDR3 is TGTGCCAGCAGCACGCAGTCCAGCCCCATCTACAATGAGCAGTTCTTC.

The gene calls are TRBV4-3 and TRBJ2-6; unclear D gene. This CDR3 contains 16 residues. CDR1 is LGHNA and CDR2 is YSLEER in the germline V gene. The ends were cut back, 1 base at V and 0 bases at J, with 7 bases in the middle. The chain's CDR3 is CASSQGLASGANVLTF. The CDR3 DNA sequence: TGCGCCAGCAGCCAAGGGCTGGCCTCTGGGGCCAACGTCCTGACTTTC.

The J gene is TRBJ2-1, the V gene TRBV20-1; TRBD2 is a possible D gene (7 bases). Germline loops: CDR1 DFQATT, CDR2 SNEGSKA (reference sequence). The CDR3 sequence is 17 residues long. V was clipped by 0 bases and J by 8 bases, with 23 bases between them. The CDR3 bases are TGCAGTGCTAGAGATTCGAGGACGGGGGGCCAGTCGGATGAGCAGTTCTTC. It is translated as CSARDSRTGGQSDEQFF.

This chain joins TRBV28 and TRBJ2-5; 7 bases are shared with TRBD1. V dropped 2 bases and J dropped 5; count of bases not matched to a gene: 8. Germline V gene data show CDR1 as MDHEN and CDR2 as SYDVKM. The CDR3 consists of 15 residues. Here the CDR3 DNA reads TGTGCCAGCAGTTTAGCGACAGGGCTATATGAGACCCAGTACTTC. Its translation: CASSLATGLYETQYF. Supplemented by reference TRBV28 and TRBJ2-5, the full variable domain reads DVKVTQSSRYLVKRTGEKVFLECVQDMDHENMFWYRQDPGLGLRLIYFSYDVKMKEKGDIPEGYSVSREKKERFSLILESASTNQTSMYLCASSLATGLYETQYFGPGTRLLVL.

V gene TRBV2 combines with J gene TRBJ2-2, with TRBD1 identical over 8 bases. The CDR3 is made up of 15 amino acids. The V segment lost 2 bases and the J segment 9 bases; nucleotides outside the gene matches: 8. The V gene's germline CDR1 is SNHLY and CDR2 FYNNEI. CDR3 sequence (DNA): TGTGCCAGCAGTGAATTTAGGACAGGGCTCCGGGAGCTGTTTTTT. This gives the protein CASSEFRTGLRELFF.

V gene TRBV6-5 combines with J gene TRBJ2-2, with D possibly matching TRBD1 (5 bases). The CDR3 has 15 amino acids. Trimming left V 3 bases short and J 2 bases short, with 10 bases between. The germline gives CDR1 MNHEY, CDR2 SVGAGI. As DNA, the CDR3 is TGTGCCAGCAGTTATAGGGGAACTAACACCGGGGAGCTGTTTTTT. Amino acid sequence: CASSYRGTNTGELFF.

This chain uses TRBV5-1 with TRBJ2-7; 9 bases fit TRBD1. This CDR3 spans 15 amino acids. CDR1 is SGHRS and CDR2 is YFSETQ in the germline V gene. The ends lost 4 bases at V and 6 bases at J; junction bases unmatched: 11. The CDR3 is CASSRLSQGASEQYF. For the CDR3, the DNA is TGCGCCAGCAGCCGTCTATCACAGGGGGCGAGCGAGCAGTACTTC.

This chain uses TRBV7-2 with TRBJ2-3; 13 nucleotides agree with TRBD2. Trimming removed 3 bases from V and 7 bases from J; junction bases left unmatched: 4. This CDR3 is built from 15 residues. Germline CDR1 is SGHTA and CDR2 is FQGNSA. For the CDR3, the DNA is TGTGCCAGCAGCTTTTGGACTAGCGGGAGAAATACGCAGTATTTT. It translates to CASSFWTSGRNTQYF.

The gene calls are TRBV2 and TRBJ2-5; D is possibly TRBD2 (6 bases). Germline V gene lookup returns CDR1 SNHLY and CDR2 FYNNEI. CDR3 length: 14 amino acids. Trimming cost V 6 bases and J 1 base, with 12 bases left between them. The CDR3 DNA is TGTGCCAGCAGAGAGATGGAGGGCCAAGAGACCCAGTACTTC. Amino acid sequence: CASREMEGQETQYF.

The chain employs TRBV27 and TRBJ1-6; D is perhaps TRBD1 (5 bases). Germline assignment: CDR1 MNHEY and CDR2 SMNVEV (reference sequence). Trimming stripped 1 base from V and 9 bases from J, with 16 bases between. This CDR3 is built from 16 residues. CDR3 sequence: CASSLFPGQGFSPLHF. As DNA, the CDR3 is TGTGCCAGCAGTTTATTCCCGGGGCAGGGTTTTTCACCCCTCCACTTT.

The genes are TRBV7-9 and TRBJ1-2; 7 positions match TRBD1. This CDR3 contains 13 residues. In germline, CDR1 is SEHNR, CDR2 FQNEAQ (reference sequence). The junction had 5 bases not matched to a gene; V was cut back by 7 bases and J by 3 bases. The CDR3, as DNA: TGTGCCAGCAACGTAGACAGGGACTATGGCTACACCTTC. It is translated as CASNVDRDYGYTF.

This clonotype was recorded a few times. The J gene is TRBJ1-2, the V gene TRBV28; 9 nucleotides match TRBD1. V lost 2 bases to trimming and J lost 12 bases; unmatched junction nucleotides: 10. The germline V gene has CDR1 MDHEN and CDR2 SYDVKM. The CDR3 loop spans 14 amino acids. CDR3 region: CASSLGDREGEDTF. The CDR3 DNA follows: TGTGCCAGCAGTTTAGGGGACAGGGAAGGAGAAGACACCTTC.

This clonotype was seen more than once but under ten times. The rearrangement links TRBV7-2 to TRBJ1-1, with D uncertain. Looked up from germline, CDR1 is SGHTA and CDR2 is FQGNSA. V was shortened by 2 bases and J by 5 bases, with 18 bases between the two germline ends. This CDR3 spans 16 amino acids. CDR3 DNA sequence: TGTGCCAGCAGCTTACGTTTACACGGACGTGGGACTGAAGCTTTCTTT. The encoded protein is CASSLRLHGRGTEAFF.

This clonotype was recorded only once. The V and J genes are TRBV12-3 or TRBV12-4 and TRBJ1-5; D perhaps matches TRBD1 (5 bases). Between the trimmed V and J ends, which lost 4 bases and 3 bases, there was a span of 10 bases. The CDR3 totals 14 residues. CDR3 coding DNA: TGTGCCAGCAGTTCCAGGGCCTTCAATCAGCCCCAGCATTTT. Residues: CASSSRAFNQPQHF.

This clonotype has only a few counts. The CDR3 protein is CASSPGGGVQYF. CDR3 sequence (DNA): TGCGCCAGCAGCCCAGGAGGAGGAGTCCAGTACTTC. The chain links TRBV5-1 to TRBJ2-5; D might be TRBD2 (5 bases). Germline CDR1 is SGHRS and CDR2 is YFSETQ. Trimming left V 4 bases short and J 10 bases short, with 14 bases between. CDR3 length equals 12 residues.

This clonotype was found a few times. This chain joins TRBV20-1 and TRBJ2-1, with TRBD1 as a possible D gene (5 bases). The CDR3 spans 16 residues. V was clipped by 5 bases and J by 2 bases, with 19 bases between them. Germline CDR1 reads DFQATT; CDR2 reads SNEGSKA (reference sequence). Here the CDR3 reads CSASTVGRATYNEQFF. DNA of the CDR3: TGCAGTGCTTCTACCGTCGGCAGGGCGACCTACAATGAGCAGTTCTTC.

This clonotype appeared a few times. The DNA for the CDR3 is TGCGCCAGCAGCTCCGGGGCCCCCTATGATAGAGGTCGCAATGAGCAGTTCTTC. It encodes CASSSGAPYDRGRNEQFF. The rearrangement joins TRBV5-1 to TRBJ2-1, with D perhaps assigned TRBD1 or TRBD2 (5 bases each). The germline V gene encodes CDR1 SGHRS and CDR2 YFSETQ. V lost 3 bases and J 6 bases, leaving 25 bases between the germline ends. CDR3 length: 18 amino acids.

The CDR3 spells CASSPQWEQFF. The CDR3 bases are TGTGCCAGCAGTCCTCAATGGGAGCAGTTCTTC. This chain connects TRBV12-3 or TRBV12-4 to TRBJ2-1; D unclear. The CDR3 loop spans 11 amino acids. The germline V and J ends were trimmed by 5 bases and 10 bases, with 9 bases remaining between them.